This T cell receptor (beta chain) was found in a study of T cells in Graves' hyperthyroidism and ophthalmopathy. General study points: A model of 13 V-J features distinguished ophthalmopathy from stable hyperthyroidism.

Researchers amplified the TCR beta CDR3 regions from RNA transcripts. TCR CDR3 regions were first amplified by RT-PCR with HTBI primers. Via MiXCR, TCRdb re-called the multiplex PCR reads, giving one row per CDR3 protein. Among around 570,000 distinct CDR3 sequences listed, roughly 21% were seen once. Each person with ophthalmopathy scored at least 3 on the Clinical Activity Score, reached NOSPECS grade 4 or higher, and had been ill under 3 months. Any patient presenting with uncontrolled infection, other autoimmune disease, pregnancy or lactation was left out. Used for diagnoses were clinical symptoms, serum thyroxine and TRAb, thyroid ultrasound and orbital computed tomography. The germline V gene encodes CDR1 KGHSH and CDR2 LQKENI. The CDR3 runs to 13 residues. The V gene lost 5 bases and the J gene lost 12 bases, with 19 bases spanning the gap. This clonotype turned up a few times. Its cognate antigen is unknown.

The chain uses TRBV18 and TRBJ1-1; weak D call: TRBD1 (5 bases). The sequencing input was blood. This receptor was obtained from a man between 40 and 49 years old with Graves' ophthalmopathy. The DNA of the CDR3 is TGTGCCAGCTCATCACAGGAACGTCTTCCGACTTTCTTT. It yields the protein CASSSQERLPTFF.